Below, 3 T cell receptor beta chains from the same sample are listed, as sequenced in a study of a mutant IDH1 vaccine in newly diagnosed glioma. The data were produced by immunoSEQ multiplex PCR, yet TCRdb's version contains in-frame clones alone and is incomplete. The table shows approximately 50,000 clones, with roughly four fifths occurring only once. What these receptors recognize is not known. Time point meaning: week 47, end of study. Doses comprised 300 ug of mutant IDH1 20-mer peptide each, plus topical imiquimod. Sequenced material: PBMCs, taken from a glioma patient whose treatment included an IDH1 peptide vaccine. The receptors here all came from a woman aged 45-65 years with glioma.

The chain has TRBV6-5 and TRBJ1-2; D gene unclear. This CDR3 has 14 residues. Between the trimmed V and J ends, which lost 4 bases and 3 bases, there was a span of 12 bases. Germline V gene data show CDR1 as MNHEY and CDR2 as SVGAGI. The CDR3 bases are TGTGCCAGCAGTTTTGCGGGAACGGACTATGGCTACACCTTC. This encodes CASSFAGTDYGYTF.

V gene TRBV15 combines with J gene TRBJ2-7; D unresolved. Per germline, CDR1 LNHNV and CDR2 YYDKDF (reference sequence). The V and J ends lost 1 base and 1 base respectively, with 2 bases between them. CDR3 length: 12 residues. The CDR3 spells CATSRGSYEQYF. DNA for the CDR3: TGTGCCACCAGCAGAGGGTCCTACGAGCAGTACTTC.

The chain combines TRBV5-1 with TRBJ1-6; TRBD1 matches 9 bases. CDR1 and CDR2 from the germline V gene are SGHRS and YFSETQ. This CDR3 has 19 amino acids. V lost 1 base and J lost 0; bases outside the gene matches: 8. The CDR3 sequence is CASSLSDRGSSSYNSPLHF. For the CDR3, the DNA is TGCGCCAGCAGCTTGTCGGACAGGGGTTCGAGCTCCTATAATTCACCCCTCCACTTT.